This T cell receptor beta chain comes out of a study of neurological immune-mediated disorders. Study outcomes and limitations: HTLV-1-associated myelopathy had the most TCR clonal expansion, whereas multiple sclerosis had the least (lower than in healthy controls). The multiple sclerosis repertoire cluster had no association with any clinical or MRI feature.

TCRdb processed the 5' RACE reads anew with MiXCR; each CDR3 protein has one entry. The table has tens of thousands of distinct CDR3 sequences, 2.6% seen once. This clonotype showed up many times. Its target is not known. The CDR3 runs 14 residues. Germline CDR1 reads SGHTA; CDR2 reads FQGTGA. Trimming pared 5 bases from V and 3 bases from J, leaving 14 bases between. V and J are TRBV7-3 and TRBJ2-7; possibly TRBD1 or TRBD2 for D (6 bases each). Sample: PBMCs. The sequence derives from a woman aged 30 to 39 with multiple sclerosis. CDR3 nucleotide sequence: TGTGCCAGCAGCCCACAGGGAGGTGTCTACGAGCAGTACTTC. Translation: CASSPQGGVYEQYF.